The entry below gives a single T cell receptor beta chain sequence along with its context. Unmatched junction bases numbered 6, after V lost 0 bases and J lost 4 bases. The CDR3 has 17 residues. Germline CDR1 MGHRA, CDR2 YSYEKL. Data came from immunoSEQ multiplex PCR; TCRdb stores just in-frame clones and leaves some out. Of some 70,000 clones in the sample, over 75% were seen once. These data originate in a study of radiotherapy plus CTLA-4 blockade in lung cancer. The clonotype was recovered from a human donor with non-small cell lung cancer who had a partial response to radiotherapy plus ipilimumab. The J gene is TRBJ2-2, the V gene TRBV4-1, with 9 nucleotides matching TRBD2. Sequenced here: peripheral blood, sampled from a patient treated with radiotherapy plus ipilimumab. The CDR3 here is CASSQDGASGATGELFF. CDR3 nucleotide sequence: TGCGCCAGCAGCCAAGACGGGGCTAGCGGGGCCACCGGGGAGCTGTTTTTT.